The present TCR beta chain was sequenced within a study of HIV-infected children after antiretroviral therapy interruption (dated by TCRdb to between 2018 and 2020). Regarding the study in general: Eight children, all with CD4+ count above 500 and viral load below 50 copies/ml, were included, of whom four were on planned treatment interruption and four were on continuous treatment. The interruption group had a median age of approximately 9 years, compared with around 8 years in the continuous treatment group. Most participating children had recorded exposure to EBV and CMV. Interruption-arm samples came from week 0, week 12, end of interruption (week 24 or 48), and about 3 years after study end. In the continuous-treatment arm, samples from corresponding weeks 0, 48 and 150 were analyzed. Alongside measurements of thymic output, TCR repertoires of children on planned treatment interruption were compared with TCR repertoires of children on continuous antiretroviral treatment. The paper as a whole reports these results and caveats: In the naive CD4+ repertoires of PTI patients, CDR3 sharing between time points dropped after the start of interruption, while many sequences were shared between the end of interruption and 3 years later. An increase in the naive CD4+ Gini coefficient was observed by the end of treatment interruption, suggesting clonal expansion, and a return to baseline was observed by 3 years. Minor non-naive CD45RA+ populations such as EMRA or stem memory cells might have been included among the sorted CD45RA+ naive cells. The small number of patients is a limitation of the study, so the data should be interpreted with caution.

The treatment or condition label for this specimen denotes: PENTA 11 planned treatment interruption arm or continuous ART arm. The participants were children from the United Kingdom between 2 and 15 years old who had been on ART with at least three drugs for 24 weeks or longer. Cryopreserved PBMCs containing at least 5 million viable cells were required, and several candidate patients were excluded because of low viable PBMC yield. Using a FACSAria III cell sorter, naive CD4+ CD45RA+ CD45RO- T cells were FACS-sorted out of thawed PBMCs. After sorting, cells were fixed, and RNA was extracted with the RNeasy FFPE kit and then with the RNeasy Micro kit. CDR1 and CDR2 were assigned from the germline V gene (reference sequence) as LNHNV and YYDKDF. Including the terminal cysteine and phenylalanine, the CDR3 comprises 15 residues. Only CDR3 DNA remains: 45 bases, in frame from the first base. V gives up 0 bases and J gives up 6 bases, and the segment between their germline ends measures 12 bases.

Library creation used 3' RACE. TCR libraries were built from RNA using a 3' RACE protocol with unique molecular identifiers to correct PCR amplification bias. Up to roughly 12 amplicon libraries were pooled and sequenced on an Illumina MiSeq with v2 2x250 paired-end chemistry. Per the authors' processing: Reads were processed with Decombinator to assign V and J genes and CDR3, with barcode-based error and PCR bias correction. Before Gini coefficients were calculated with the R ineq package, the repertoires were subsampled to the same depth. Three approaches were used to assess CDR3 similarity: GLIPH, Hamming distance and a shared triplet metric. The public reads were reprocessed in TCRdb via fastp at Q25 and MiXCR, keeping in-frame beta chains. Merged by CDR3 protein, the rows form single entries marked with the most common genes and DNA. The V and J calls and clone size come from TCRdb's table, not from the authors' own analysis. The sample contains approximately 89,000 distinct CDR3 sequences, 5.5% to 8.5% of them found a single time. Together, the top ten hold more than 0.95% of the sample.

This clonotype occurred many times. The antigen this receptor binds is unknown. No much larger clone is present one base from it, and per-base qualities are unavailable. This sequence originates from a pool of human donors with HIV. Rearrangement joined TRBV15 to TRBJ1-5, and TRBD1 may be the D gene, going by 5 matching bases. Here the sequenced sample was CD45RA+ CD4+ T cells from PBMCs, pooled from several time points, taken from a donor given antiretroviral therapy, either interrupted or continuous. What the cell subset or site label conveys for this sample: naive CD4+ CD45RA+ CD45RO- T cells. CDR3 protein: CATSRDWGGGQPQHF. The nucleotides read TGTGCCACCAGCAGAGATTGGGGCGGAGGTCAGCCCCAGCATTTT.